This section outlines one T cell receptor beta chain sequence together with its context. TCRdb's table, derived via immunoSEQ multiplex PCR, lists solely in-frame clones and lacks some. Of tens of thousands of clones in the sample, roughly 88% are singletons; the top ten hold around 7.6%. This sample is part of a study of radiotherapy plus CTLA-4 blockade in lung cancer. For the study at large: The study recorded objective responses in about 20% of patients and disease control in approximately 31%.

The clonotype was recovered from a human donor with non-small cell lung cancer whose response to radiotherapy plus ipilimumab could not be evaluated. The sequencing here drew on peripheral blood, taken from a patient treated with radiotherapy plus ipilimumab.

The CDR3 region is CASNTGTGLFRPQHF. In DNA form, the CDR3 reads TGTGCCAGCAATACCGGGACAGGGCTTTTTCGGCCCCAGCATTTT. V gene TRBV28 combines with J gene TRBJ1-5; TRBD1 agrees at 9 bases. The CDR3 has 15 residues. The ends lost 7 bases at V and 9 bases at J; junction bases unmatched: 13. Per germline, CDR1 MDHEN and CDR2 SYDVKM.